Listed below are T cell receptor beta chains from one sample, sequenced in a study of identical twins. TCRdb fed the 5' RACE reads into MiXCR, producing one record per CDR3 protein. The sample yields 470,000 or so distinct CDR3 sequences, 24% seen once. These data were likewise used in another study, on T cells expressing NK-cell markers.

Source material: CD4+ T cells sorted from blood. The receptors stem from a woman under 30 in good health. The CDR3 runs from the conserved cysteine through the conserved F or W. The D gene is left open where the match is weak. Rows may omit the clone size; those that give it use once, few, many or a size class.

clone size	D gene	V gene	J gene	CDR3 length	CDR3 protein	CDR3 DNA
-	TRBD2	TRBV5-1	TRBJ2-1	16	CASSRTSGRVYNEQFF	TGCGCCAGCAGCCGGACTAGCGGGAGGGTCTACAATGAGCAGTTCTTC
few	TRBD1	TRBV6-2/TRBV6-3	TRBJ2-1	18	CASSLRSPWRQGHNEQFF	TGTGCCAGCAGCCTTCGATCCCCCTGGCGACAGGGACACAATGAGCAGTTCTTC
-	-	TRBV7-2	TRBJ2-7	14	CASSLGPRGAEQYF	TGTGCCAGCAGCTTAGGCCCCAGGGGGGCCGAGCAGTACTTC
-	-	TRBV6-5	TRBJ1-5	14	CASSYSFSNQPQHF	TGTGCCAGCAGTTACTCTTTTTCCAATCAGCCCCAGCATTTT
-	TRBD2	TRBV7-2	TRBJ2-3	13	CASSTHSGNTQYF	TGTGCCAGCAGCACCCACAGCGGGAATACGCAGTATTTT
-	TRBD1	TRBV29-1	TRBJ2-7	14	CSVEGPGQREKQYF	TGCAGCGTCGAAGGCCCGGGACAGCGAGAAAAGCAGTACTTC
few	TRBD2	TRBV29-1	TRBJ2-1	14	CSGRGLAGNNEQFF	TGCAGCGGCCGGGGACTAGCGGGTAACAATGAGCAGTTCTTC
-	-	TRBV9	TRBJ2-3	13	CASSEGSTDTQYF	TGTGCCAGCAGCGAGGGTTCGACAGATACGCAGTATTTT
few	-	TRBV6-1	TRBJ1-5	13	CASSGQSNQPQHF	TGTGCCAGCAGCGGACAGAGCAATCAGCCCCAGCATTTT
few	TRBD2	TRBV25-1	TRBJ2-7	11	CAAWGGYEQYF	TGTGCCGCGTGGGGGGGGTACGAGCAGTACTTC
-	-	TRBV14	TRBJ1-2	13	CASSPGLQYGYTF	TGTGCCAGCAGCCCGGGACTGCAGTATGGCTACACCTTC
few	-	TRBV4-3	TRBJ1-2	14	CASSQDLAFYGYTF	TGCGCCAGCAGCCAAGATTTGGCCTTTTATGGCTACACCTTC
few	TRBD1	TRBV12-3/TRBV12-4	TRBJ2-7	14	CASTSGTGRNEQYF	TGTGCCAGCACCTCCGGGACAGGGAGAAACGAGCAGTACTTC
-	TRBD2	TRBV7-2	TRBJ2-1	16	CASSFSGLAVYNEQFF	TGTGCCAGCAGCTTTTCAGGACTAGCGGTCTACAATGAGCAGTTCTTC
few	-	TRBV5-1	TRBJ1-3	17	CASSLERRSHSGNTIYF	TGCGCCAGCAGCTTGGAAAGACGGAGTCACTCTGGAAACACCATATATTTT
few	TRBD2	TRBV4-3	TRBJ2-1	13	CASSQETSEREFF	TGCGCCAGCAGCCAAGAAACTAGCGAGAGGGAGTTCTTC
-	-	TRBV15	TRBJ2-1	19	CATSSFRGRSEGGYNEQFF	TGTGCCACCAGCAGCTTTAGAGGCCGCTCAGAGGGTGGGTACAATGAGCAGTTCTTC
-	-	TRBV24-1	TRBJ2-1	13	CATSDRGSNEQFF	TGTGCCACCAGTGATCGGGGGAGCAATGAGCAGTTCTTC
few	TRBD2	TRBV14	TRBJ2-7	15	CASSQGPSGSYEQYF	TGTGCCAGCAGCCAAGGTCCTAGCGGGAGCTACGAGCAGTACTTC
-	-	TRBV30	TRBJ2-1	12	CAWEGFTSEQFF	TGTGCCTGGGAAGGTTTTACTAGTGAGCAGTTCTTC
few	-	TRBV20-1	TRBJ1-1	14	CSARGIGWNTEAFF	TGCAGTGCTAGAGGGATAGGGTGGAACACTGAAGCTTTCTTT
few	TRBD2	TRBV6-1	TRBJ2-7	14	CASTGGGNPYEQYF	TGTGCCAGCACCGGCGGGGGGAATCCGTACGAGCAGTACTTC
few	TRBD2	TRBV12-3/TRBV12-4	TRBJ2-1	13	CAISGGASHEQFF	TGTGCCATAAGCGGGGGGGCCTCCCATGAGCAGTTCTTC
-	TRBD2	TRBV3-1	TRBJ2-5	17	CASSQASGGGRRETQYF	TGTGCCAGCAGCCAAGCTAGCGGGGGAGGGCGGAGGGAGACCCAGTACTTC
few	TRBD1	TRBV12-3/TRBV12-4	TRBJ2-6	17	CASSSWTGGRGANVLTF	TGTGCCAGCAGTTCGTGGACAGGGGGCCGTGGGGCCAACGTCCTGACTTTC
few	-	TRBV11-3	TRBJ2-2	13	CASSPLTPGELFF	TGTGCCAGCAGCCCCCTCACCCCGGGGGAGCTGTTTTTT
few	-	TRBV20-1	TRBJ1-4	14	CSARDHFGGEKLFF	TGCAGTGCTAGAGACCATTTTGGTGGTGAAAAACTGTTTTTT
few	-	TRBV10-3	TRBJ2-7	13	CAISLQGEYEQYF	TGTGCCATCAGCCTACAGGGAGAGTACGAGCAGTACTTC
-	-	TRBV7-2	TRBJ2-6	14	CASGGISGANVLTF	TGTGCCAGCGGAGGGATTTCTGGGGCCAACGTCCTGACTTTC
few	-	TRBV6-5	TRBJ2-3	14	CASSYSLTGNTQYF	TGTGCCAGCAGTTACTCTCTAACAGGGAATACGCAGTATTTT
-	-	TRBV5-5	TRBJ1-2	11	CASSNRDGYTF	TGTGCCAGCAGCAACAGGGACGGCTACACCTTC
-	-	TRBV20-1	TRBJ2-7	13	CSAATPGGSEQYF	TGCAGTGCTGCCACACCTGGTGGGAGCGAGCAGTACTTC
-	-	TRBV6-2/TRBV6-3	TRBJ2-4	15	CASSSSGEAKNIQYF	TGTGCCAGCAGTTCCAGTGGAGAAGCCAAAAACATTCAGTACTTC
few	-	TRBV20-1	TRBJ2-7	14	CSAISPDSSYEQYF	TGCAGTGCTATTTCCCCCGACTCCTCCTACGAGCAGTACTTC
-	-	TRBV12-3/TRBV12-4	TRBJ1-5	16	CASSFGPGGGDQPQHF	TGTGCCAGCAGTTTCGGACCGGGAGGGGGAGATCAGCCCCAGCATTTT
-	TRBD2	TRBV3-1	TRBJ2-1	16	CASSQGTSGVYSEQFF	TGTGCCAGCAGCCAAGGGACTAGCGGGGTTTATAGCGAGCAGTTCTTC
many	TRBD2	TRBV29-1	TRBJ2-2	14	CSTFLAGGPGELFF	TGCAGCACATTTTTAGCGGGAGGACCCGGGGAGCTGTTTTTT
-	-	TRBV7-2	TRBJ2-7	14	CASTPLRGSGEQYF	TGTGCCAGCACCCCACTACGGGGTTCGGGGGAGCAGTACTTC
once	TRBD1	TRBV20-1	TRBJ1-5	16	CSARDPGQGGNQPQHF	TGCAGTGCTAGAGATCCAGGACAGGGGGGCAATCAGCCCCAGCATTTT
few	TRBD1	TRBV5-1	TRBJ2-2	16	CASSLTETGTTGELFF	TGCGCCAGCAGCTTGACTGAGACAGGGACGACCGGGGAGCTGTTTTTT
few	-	TRBV4-3	TRBJ2-1	16	CASRQEIRQSYNEQFF	TGCGCCAGCAGACAAGAGATCCGCCAATCCTACAATGAGCAGTTCTTC
-	TRBD1	TRBV29-1	TRBJ2-1	14	CSVEGTGRLDEQFF	TGCAGCGTTGAGGGGACAGGGCGATTGGATGAGCAGTTCTTC
few	-	TRBV12-3/TRBV12-4	TRBJ1-5	14	CASSEGVFNQPQHF	TGTGCCAGCAGCGAAGGGGTGTTCAATCAGCCCCAGCATTTT
-	-	TRBV6-1	TRBJ2-2	15	CASSKGWGNTGELFF	TGTGCCAGCTCTAAGGGGTGGGGGAACACCGGGGAGCTGTTTTTT
-	-	TRBV16	TRBJ1-5	13	CASSQRVDQPQHF	TGTGCCAGCAGCCAAAGGGTGGATCAGCCCCAGCATTTT
-	-	TRBV24-1	TRBJ2-3	14	CATSNRENTDTQYF	TGTGCCACCAGTAACAGGGAGAACACAGATACGCAGTATTTT
many	-	TRBV5-1	TRBJ2-5	14	CASSLESAVGTQYF	TGCGCCAGCAGCTTGGAGAGCGCTGTGGGGACCCAGTACTTC
few	-	TRBV18	TRBJ2-3	12	CASSPGLFSQYF	TGTGCCAGCTCACCCGGGTTATTCTCGCAGTATTTT
few	-	TRBV9	TRBJ2-5	14	CASSDPGTQETQYF	TGTGCCAGCAGCGATCCAGGGACCCAAGAGACCCAGTACTTC
many	-	TRBV20-1	TRBJ1-5	16	CSANRVTRGLTLPQHF	TGCAGTGCCAACAGGGTGACCCGAGGCCTTACTTTGCCCCAGCATTTT
-	-	TRBV7-9	TRBJ1-2	14	CASTLGEFGHGYTF	TGTGCCAGCACCCTAGGGGAATTTGGGCATGGCTACACCTTC
few	TRBD2	TRBV20-1	TRBJ2-3	14	CSAVSGRGTDTQYF	TGCAGTGCGGTGAGCGGGAGAGGCACAGATACGCAGTATTTT
few	TRBD2	TRBV7-2	TRBJ2-1	17	CANRLAGGQSSYNEQFF	TGTGCCAACCGACTAGCGGGAGGCCAAAGCTCCTACAATGAGCAGTTCTTC
-	TRBD1	TRBV5-1	TRBJ2-1	15	CASSLGGQRSNEQFF	TGCGCCAGCAGCTTGGGGGGACAGCGGTCTAATGAGCAGTTCTTC
-	-	TRBV6-1	TRBJ2-7	13	CATVRDTTYEQYF	TGTGCCACTGTCCGGGACACGACCTACGAGCAGTACTTC
few	TRBD2	TRBV20-1	TRBJ2-3	15	CSARPRTSPGDTQYF	TGCAGTGCTAGGCCGAGGACTAGCCCCGGGGATACGCAGTATTTT
-	TRBD1	TRBV6-1	TRBJ2-3	15	CASSGGQGHTDTQYF	TGTGCCAGCAGTGGGGGACAGGGGCACACAGATACGCAGTATTTT
-	-	TRBV11-2	TRBJ2-5	11	CASGISETQYF	TGTGCCAGCGGCATAAGCGAGACCCAGTACTTC
few	-	TRBV5-1	TRBJ2-7	17	CASSLVSGVTGTYEQYF	TGCGCCAGCAGCTTGGTGTCAGGTGTGACAGGCACCTACGAGCAGTACTTC
few	-	TRBV7-8	TRBJ2-3	13	CASSDHVADTQYF	TGTGCCAGCAGCGACCATGTAGCAGATACGCAGTATTTT